The 4 T cell receptor beta chains presented below share a single source sample, sequenced in a study of glioma-infiltrating T cells listed by TCRdb under 2016. Sequencing was performed on an Illumina MiSeq. The iRepertoire nested amplicon-rescue multiplex PCR (arm-PCR) platform was used to amplify TCR alpha and beta CDR3 regions from RNA. TCRdb reran the public reads through fastp at Q25 and MiXCR, keeping productive beta chains. Identical CDR3 protein sequences are pooled into one entry, listed with their most common genes and DNA. The sample has a few hundred thousand distinct CDR3 sequences on record, 41% of them singletons. Of the sample, around 12% falls within the top ten clones. The sequencing sample was made of glioma tissue, nonneoplastic brain tissue, or PBMCs (not recorded which). These receptors originate from a human donor with low-grade glioma or glioblastoma, undergoing nonglioma brain surgery, or in good health (not recorded which).

This chain uses TRBV27 with TRBJ2-7; D call uncertain. V dropped 3 bases and J dropped 1 base, with 10 bases sitting between them. The CDR3 length is 14 residues. Germline V gene data show CDR1 as MNHEY and CDR2 as SMNVEV (reference sequence). CDR3 in amino acids: CASSFPEPSYEQYF. The CDR3 coding sequence is TGTGCCAGCAGTTTCCCCGAGCCTTCCTACGAGCAGTACTTC.

The V gene is TRBV6-1, the J gene TRBJ2-7; tentatively, D is TRBD2 (6 bases). V was clipped by 6 bases and J by 6 bases, with 15 bases between them. This CDR3 is 13 amino acids long. Per germline, CDR1 MNHNS and CDR2 SASEGT. CDR3 coding DNA: TGTGCCAGCAGCCTTCAAGCGGGTACCGAGCAGTACTTC. Translated: CASSLQAGTEQYF.

This clonotype was observed once. At one end the junction does not follow the germline gene, possibly because of a read error. The V call is TRBV5-1, the J call TRBJ2-1, with 13 bases fitting TRBD2. The CDR3 totals 16 residues. CDR1 SGHRS and CDR2 YFSETQ come from the germline V gene. The DNA of the CDR3 is TGCGCCAGCAGCCGGACTAGCGGGAGTCACTACGATGAGCAGTTCTTC. It is translated as CASSRTSGSHYDEQFF.

V is TRBV2 and J is TRBJ1-4; D remains ambiguous. Germline values: CDR1 SNHLY, CDR2 FYNNEI. CDR3 length: 15 amino acids. V dropped 6 bases and J dropped 0 bases, with 11 bases sitting between them. The CDR3 spells CASRRQVATNEKLFF. Written as DNA, the CDR3 is TGTGCCAGCAGGCGGCAGGTTGCAACTAATGAAAAACTGTTTTTT.